A single sample is the source of the 20 T cell receptor beta chains below, sequenced in a study of CD8+ T cells in alopecia areata. Noted treatment: oral pan-JAK inhibitor, 5-10 mg twice daily. Extracted from the samples, RNA was reverse transcribed into cDNA to serve as the sequencing template. Clones were read by immunoSEQ multiplex PCR, and TCRdb kept only the in-frame ones, dropping some. Among about 140,000 clones listed, more than 85% were seen once. The material sequenced was CD8+ T cells sorted from blood, taken at week 4, from a patient treated with tofacitinib. The receptors were sampled from a human donor with alopecia areata.

CDR3 loop: CSAPDPTYNEQFF. CDR3 DNA: TGCAGCGCCCCAGACCCTACCTACAATGAGCAGTTCTTC. The rearrangement joins TRBV29-1 to TRBJ2-1, with no clear D. Trimming removed 7 bases at V and 2 bases at J, with 12 bases between. The CDR3 is made up of 13 amino acids. Germline lookup yields CDR1 SQVTM and CDR2 ANQGSEA.

J is TRBJ2-2 and V is TRBV5-1; a weak D match, TRBD2 (6 bases). Trimming removed 3 bases at V and 3 bases at J, with 12 bases between. Germline V lookup: CDR1 SGHRS, CDR2 YFSETQ. CDR3 length: 15 residues. As DNA, the CDR3 is TGCGCCAGCAGCTCTAGGGGAGGAGACACCGGGGAGCTGTTTTTT. Its translation: CASSSRGGDTGELFF.

This clone was recorded a few times. The genes are TRBV4-2 and TRBJ2-1; TRBD2 aligns across 10 bases. CDR3 length: 16 residues. The trim removed 2 bases at V and 2 bases at J, leaving 3 bases unmatched. In germline, CDR1 is LGHNA, CDR2 YNFKEQ. CDR3 region: CASSQTSGGAYNEQFF. CDR3 nucleotide sequence: TGTGCCAGCAGCCAAACAAGCGGGGGGGCCTACAATGAGCAGTTCTTC.

The V call is TRBV4-1, the J call TRBJ2-7, with 7 bases that match TRBD1. With V trimmed by 3 bases and J by 9 bases, 17 bases remained unmatched. CDR3 length equals 16 residues. The V gene's germline CDR1 is MGHRA and CDR2 YSYEKL. The CDR3 reads CASSHPLGQSVIGQYF. DNA for the CDR3: TGCGCCAGCAGCCACCCCTTGGGACAGTCCGTTATAGGGCAGTACTTC.

This clone was recorded a few times. J is TRBJ2-7 and V is TRBV4-3; D is possibly TRBD1 (6 bases). CDR1 and CDR2 from the germline V gene are LGHNA and YSLEER. The CDR3 consists of 15 residues. Trimming removed 0 bases from V and 3 bases from J, with 12 bases in between. The CDR3 region is CASSQEPRGHYEQYF. In nucleotides, the CDR3 is TGCGCCAGCAGCCAAGAGCCCAGGGGACACTACGAGCAGTACTTC.

The chain couples TRBV27 to TRBJ1-1; D not certain. The CDR3 has 15 amino acids. The germline V and J ends were trimmed by 3 bases and 2 bases, with 13 bases remaining between them. Per the germline V gene, CDR1 is MNHEY and CDR2 is SMNVEV (reference sequence). The CDR3 loop is CASSFDPGINTEAFF. Written as DNA, the CDR3 is TGTGCCAGCAGTTTCGACCCCGGGATAAACACTGAAGCTTTCTTT.

The gene calls are TRBV7-9 and TRBJ2-7; no clear D. V was clipped by 4 bases and J by 2 bases, with 6 bases between them. The germline V gene has CDR1 SEHNR and CDR2 FQNEAQ (reference sequence). The CDR3 covers 12 residues. The CDR3 nucleotides are TGTGCCAGCAGCTCAGGAACCTACGAGCAGTACTTC. This translates into CASSSGTYEQYF.

CDR3 region: CASSIGPGQNSYEQYF. CDR3 coding DNA: TGTGCCAGTAGTATAGGGCCGGGACAGAACTCCTACGAGCAGTACTTC. This sequence joins TRBV19 and TRBJ2-7; the match to TRBD1 covers 7 bases. The germline V gene encodes CDR1 LNHDA and CDR2 SQIVND (reference sequence). After removal of 1 base from V and 0 bases from J, the junction contained 6 bases not matched to a gene. The CDR3 extends over 16 amino acids.

The chain carries TRBV7-9 and TRBJ2-1; D is possibly TRBD2 (6 bases). Germline V gives CDR1 SEHNR, CDR2 FQNEAQ (reference sequence). The CDR3 consists of 16 residues. Trimming took off 4 bases at V and 0 bases at J, with 13 bases between the two ends. The CDR3 DNA reads as TGTGCCAGCAGCTCCGTAGCGGAAAGCTCCTACAATGAGCAGTTCTTC. Encoded protein: CASSSVAESSYNEQFF. Based on the CDR3 plus reference TRBV7-9 and TRBJ2-1, the full variable domain is DTGVSQNPRHKITKRGQNVTFRCDPISEHNRLYWYRQTLGQGPEFLTYFQNEAQLEKSRLLSDRFSAERPKGSFSTLEIQRTEQGDSAMYLCASSSVAESSYNEQFFGPGTRLTVL.

The chain links TRBV9 to TRBJ1-2, with a weak D call TRBD1 (5 bases). V was shortened by 6 bases and J by 0 bases, with 15 bases between the two germline ends. Germline loops: CDR1 SGDLS, CDR2 YYNGEE. CDR3 length equals 15 residues. In DNA form, the CDR3 reads TGTGCCAGCACCCGCCGGCAGGGCGCTAACTATGGCTACACCTTC. Its translation is CASTRRQGANYGYTF.

The rearrangement uses TRBV5-5 and TRBJ1-5; possibly TRBD1 for D (5 bases). The V end was cut by 7 bases, the J end by 6 bases, with 17 bases between. The germline CDR1 and CDR2 sequences are SGHKS and YYEKEE (reference sequence). This CDR3 comprises 14 residues. The CDR3 region is CASGSGDGTQPQHF. The CDR3 nucleotides are TGTGCCAGCGGCTCGGGGGATGGCACTCAGCCCCAGCATTTT.

The CDR3 sequence: CAWSEGGRPNSGNTIYF. The CDR3 nucleotides are TGTGCCTGGAGTGAAGGGGGCCGCCCGAACTCTGGAAACACCATATATTTT. V is TRBV30 and J is TRBJ1-3; 7 bases fit TRBD1. Germline values: CDR1 GTSNPN, CDR2 SVGIG (reference sequence). J gave up 0 bases and V 1 base, and 9 bases lay outside the gene matches. The CDR3 consists of 17 residues.

The genes are TRBV27 and TRBJ1-5, with a possible D match to TRBD1 (6 bases). Germline values: CDR1 MNHEY, CDR2 SMNVEV (reference sequence). The ends were cut back, 5 bases at V and 8 bases at J, with 22 bases in the middle. The CDR3 contains 16 residues. CDR3 nucleotide sequence: TGTGCCAGCAGTCCTGCGGCGGGGGCAGGGGTTGAGCCCCAGCATTTT. Protein product: CASSPAAGAGVEPQHF.

This clone was detected only a few times. This rearrangement joins TRBV19 to TRBJ1-1; 7 nucleotides match TRBD1. J gave up 2 bases and V 3 bases, and 9 bases lay outside the gene matches. In germline, CDR1 is LNHDA, CDR2 SQIVND (reference sequence). The CDR3 is made up of 16 amino acids. The CDR3 loop is CASSIRYRGFNTEAFF. CDR3 DNA: TGTGCCAGTAGTATTCGGTACAGGGGCTTCAACACTGAAGCTTTCTTT.

This clone came up once. The V and J genes are TRBV7-6 and TRBJ2-1, with 13 bases aligning to TRBD2. The CDR3 spans 14 residues. Losses at the gene ends were 5 bases for V and 10 bases for J; bases not matched to a gene: 5. Germline CDR1 reads SGHVS; CDR2 reads FNYEAQ. CDR3 DNA sequence: TGTGCCAGCAGCCAACTAGCGGGAGGGCCGGAGCAGTTCTTC. As protein: CASSQLAGGPEQFF.

The rearrangement joins TRBV12-5 to TRBJ2-2, with TRBD1 matching over 9 bases. J lost 5 bases, V lost 1 base, and 2 bases had no gene match. CDR3 length equals 15 residues. Germline V CDR1 and CDR2: LGHNT, FRNRAP. The CDR3 spells CASGLEGQGTGELFF. CDR3 nucleotide sequence: TGTGCTAGTGGTTTGGAGGGACAGGGTACCGGGGAGCTGTTTTTT.

The chain couples TRBV14 to TRBJ2-5; D may match TRBD1 or TRBD2 (5 bases each). The germline CDR1 and CDR2 sequences are SGHDN and FVKESK. This CDR3 has 15 amino acids. Trimming took 1 base from V and 10 from J, leaving 19 bases between them. CDR3 region: CASSQGDPRPDGQYF. CDR3 coding DNA: TGTGCCAGCAGCCAAGGGGACCCGAGGCCAGATGGCCAGTACTTC. Full variable domain (missing parts from reference TRBV14 and TRBJ2-5): EAGVTQFPSHSVIEKGQTVTLRCDPISGHDNLYWYRRVMGKEIKFLLHFVKESKQDESGMPNNRFLAERTGGTYSTLKVQPAELEDSGVYFCASSQGDPRPDGQYFGPGTRLLVL.

Concerning this clone itself: Within the sample, other DNA sequences also encode this same CDR3. J is TRBJ1-3 and V is TRBV9; D gene unclear. The CDR3 runs 11 residues. Germline V gene lookup returns CDR1 SGDLS and CDR2 YYNGEE. V was clipped by 5 bases and J by 4 bases, with 4 bases between them. Here the CDR3 reads CASRTGNTIYF. The DNA of the CDR3 is TGTGCCAGCAGAACAGGAAACACCATATATTTT.

This clone was recorded once. This sequence joins TRBV25-1 and TRBJ1-4, with 10 bases identical to TRBD1. Looked up from germline, CDR1 is MGHDK and CDR2 is SYGVNS. Unmatched junction bases numbered 5, after V lost 6 bases and J lost 7 bases. CDR3 length: 14 amino acids. CDR3 sequence reads: CASSMTGGPEKLFF. CDR3 sequence (DNA): TGTGCCAGCAGCATGACAGGGGGCCCTGAAAAACTGTTTTTT.

The rearrangement uses TRBV6-1 and TRBJ2-7, with 10 bases lining up with TRBD2. Germline CDR1 reads MNHNS; CDR2 reads SASEGT. This CDR3 has 15 amino acids. The V and J ends lost 3 bases and 3 bases, in that order; junction bases with no gene match: 5. CDR3 in DNA: TGTGCCAGCAGTGATCCTAGCGGGGGACACTACGAGCAGTACTTC. Protein product: CASSDPSGGHYEQYF.